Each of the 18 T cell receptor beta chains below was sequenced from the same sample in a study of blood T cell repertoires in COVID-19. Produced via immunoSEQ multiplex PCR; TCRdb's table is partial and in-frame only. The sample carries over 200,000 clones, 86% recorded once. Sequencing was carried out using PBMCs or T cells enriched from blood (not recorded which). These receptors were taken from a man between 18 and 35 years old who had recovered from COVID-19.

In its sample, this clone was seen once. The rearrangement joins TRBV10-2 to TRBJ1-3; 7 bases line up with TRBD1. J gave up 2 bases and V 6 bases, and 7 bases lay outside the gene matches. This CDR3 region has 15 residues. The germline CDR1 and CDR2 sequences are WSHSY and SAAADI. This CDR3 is CASSFRTGAGNTIYF. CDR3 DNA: TGCGCCAGCAGCTTTAGGACAGGTGCTGGAAACACCATATATTTT.

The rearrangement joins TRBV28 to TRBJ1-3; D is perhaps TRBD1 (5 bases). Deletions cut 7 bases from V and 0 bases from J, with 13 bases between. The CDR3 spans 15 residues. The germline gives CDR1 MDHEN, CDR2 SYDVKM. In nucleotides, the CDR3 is TGTGCCAGCACCCTCCGACAGATCTCTGGAAACACCATATATTTT. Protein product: CASTLRQISGNTIYF.

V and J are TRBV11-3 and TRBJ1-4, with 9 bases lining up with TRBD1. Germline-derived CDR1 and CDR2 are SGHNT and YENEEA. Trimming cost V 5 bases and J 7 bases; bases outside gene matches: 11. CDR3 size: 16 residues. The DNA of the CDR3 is TGTGCCAGCAGCCCCGCCTGGGACAGGGAGGGTGAAAAACTGTTTTTT. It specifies CASSPAWDREGEKLFF.

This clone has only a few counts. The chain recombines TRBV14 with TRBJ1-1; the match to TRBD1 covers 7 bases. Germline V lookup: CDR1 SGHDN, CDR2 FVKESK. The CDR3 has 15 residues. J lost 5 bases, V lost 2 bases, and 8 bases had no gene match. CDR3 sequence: CASSQFQTGRTEAFF. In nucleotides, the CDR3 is TGTGCCAGCAGCCAATTTCAGACAGGGAGAACTGAAGCTTTCTTT. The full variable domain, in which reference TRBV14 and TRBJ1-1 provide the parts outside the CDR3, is EAGVTQFPSHSVIEKGQTVTLRCDPISGHDNLYWYRRVMGKEIKFLLHFVKESKQDESGMPNNRFLAERTGGTYSTLKVQPAELEDSGVYFCASSQFQTGRTEAFFGQGTRLTVV.

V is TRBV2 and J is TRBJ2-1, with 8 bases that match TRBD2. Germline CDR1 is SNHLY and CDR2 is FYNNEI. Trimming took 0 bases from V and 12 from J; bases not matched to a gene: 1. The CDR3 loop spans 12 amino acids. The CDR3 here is CASSEAAGGQFF. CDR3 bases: TGTGCCAGCAGTGAAGCGGCGGGGGGGCAGTTCTTC.

The CDR3 DNA follows: TGTGCCACCAGCAAGGGGACTCCCTACGAGCAGTACTTC. Translated: CATSKGTPYEQYF. The rearrangement uses TRBV15 and TRBJ2-7; perhaps TRBD2 as D (6 bases). CDR3 length equals 13 residues. Germline V gene lookup returns CDR1 LNHNV and CDR2 YYDKDF (reference sequence). V was pared by 4 bases and J by 2 bases, with 9 bases between.

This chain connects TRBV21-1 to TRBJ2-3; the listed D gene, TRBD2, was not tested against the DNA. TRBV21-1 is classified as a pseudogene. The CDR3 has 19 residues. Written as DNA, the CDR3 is TGTGCCAGCAGCAAAGAAGACACTAGCGGGGGGCCAAACACAGATACGCAGTATTTT. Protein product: CASSKEDTSGGPNTDTQYF.

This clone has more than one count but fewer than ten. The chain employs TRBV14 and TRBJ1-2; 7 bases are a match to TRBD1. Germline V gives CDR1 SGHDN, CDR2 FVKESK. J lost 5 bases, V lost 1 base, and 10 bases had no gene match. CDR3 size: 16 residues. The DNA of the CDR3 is TGTGCCAGCAGCCAAGGAATTGGGACAGACAGATATGGCTACACCTTC. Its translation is CASSQGIGTDRYGYTF.

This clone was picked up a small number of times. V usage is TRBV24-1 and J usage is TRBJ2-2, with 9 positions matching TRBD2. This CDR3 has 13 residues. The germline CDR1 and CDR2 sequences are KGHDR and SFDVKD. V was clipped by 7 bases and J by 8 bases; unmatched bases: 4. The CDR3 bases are TGTGCCACCAGGGGGACTAGCTGGGGGGAGCTGTTTTTT. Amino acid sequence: CATRGTSWGELFF.

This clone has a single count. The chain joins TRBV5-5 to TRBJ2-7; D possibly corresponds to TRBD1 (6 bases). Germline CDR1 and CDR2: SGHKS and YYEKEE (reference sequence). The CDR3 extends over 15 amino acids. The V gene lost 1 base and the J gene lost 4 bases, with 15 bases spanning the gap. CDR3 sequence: CASSLRQGGPYEQYF. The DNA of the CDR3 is TGTGCCAGCAGCTTGAGACAAGGGGGTCCTTACGAGCAGTACTTC.

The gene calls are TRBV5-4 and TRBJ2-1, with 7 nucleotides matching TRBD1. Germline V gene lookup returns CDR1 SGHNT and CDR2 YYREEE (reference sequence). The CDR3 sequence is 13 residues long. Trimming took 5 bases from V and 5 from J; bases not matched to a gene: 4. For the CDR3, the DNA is TGTGCCAGCAGACGTACAGGGGACAATGAGCAGTTCTTC. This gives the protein CASRRTGDNEQFF. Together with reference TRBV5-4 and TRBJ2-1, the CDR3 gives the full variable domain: ETGVTQSPTHLIKTRGQQVTLRCSSQSGHNTVSWYQQALGQGPQFIFQYYREEENGRGNFPPRFSGLQFPNYSSELNVNALELDDSALYLCASRRTGDNEQFFGPGTRLTVL.

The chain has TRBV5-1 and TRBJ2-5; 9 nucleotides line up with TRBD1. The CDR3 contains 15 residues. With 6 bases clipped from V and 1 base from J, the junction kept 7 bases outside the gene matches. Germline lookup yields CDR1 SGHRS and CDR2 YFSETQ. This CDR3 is CASTPGTGPQETQYF. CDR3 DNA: TGCGCCAGCACCCCCGGGACAGGGCCCCAAGAGACCCAGTACTTC.

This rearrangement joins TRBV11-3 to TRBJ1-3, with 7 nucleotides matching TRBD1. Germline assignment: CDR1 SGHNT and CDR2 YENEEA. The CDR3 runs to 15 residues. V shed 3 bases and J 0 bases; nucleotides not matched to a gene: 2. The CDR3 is CASSLDRSSGNTIYF. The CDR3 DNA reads TGTGCCAGCAGCTTGGACAGGAGCTCTGGAAACACCATATATTTT. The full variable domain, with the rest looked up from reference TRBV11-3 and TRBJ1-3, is EAGVVQSPRYKIIEKKQPVAFWCNPISGHNTLYWYLQNLGQGPELLIRYENEEAVDDSQLPKDRFSAERLKGVDSTLKIQPAELGDSAVYLCASSLDRSSGNTIYFGEGSWLTVV.

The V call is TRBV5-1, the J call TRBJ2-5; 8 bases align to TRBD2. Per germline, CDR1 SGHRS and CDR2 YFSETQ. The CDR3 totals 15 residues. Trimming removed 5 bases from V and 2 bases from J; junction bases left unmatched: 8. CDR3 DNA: TGCGCCAGCAGTTCCGGGAGGGCCGGGCAAGAGACCCAGTACTTC. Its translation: CASSSGRAGQETQYF.

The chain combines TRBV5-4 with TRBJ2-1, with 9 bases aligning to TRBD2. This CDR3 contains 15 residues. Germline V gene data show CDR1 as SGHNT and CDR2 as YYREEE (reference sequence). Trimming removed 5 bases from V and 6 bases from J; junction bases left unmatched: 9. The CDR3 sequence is CASRNLAGKINEQFF. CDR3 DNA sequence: TGTGCCAGCAGGAATCTAGCGGGAAAGATCAATGAGCAGTTCTTC.

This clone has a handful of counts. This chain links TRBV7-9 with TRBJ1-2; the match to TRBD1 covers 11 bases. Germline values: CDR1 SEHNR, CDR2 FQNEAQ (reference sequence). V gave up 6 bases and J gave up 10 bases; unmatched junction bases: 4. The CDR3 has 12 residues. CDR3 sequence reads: CASSSGQGAYTF. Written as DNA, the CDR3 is TGTGCCAGCAGTTCAGGACAGGGGGCCTACACCTTC.

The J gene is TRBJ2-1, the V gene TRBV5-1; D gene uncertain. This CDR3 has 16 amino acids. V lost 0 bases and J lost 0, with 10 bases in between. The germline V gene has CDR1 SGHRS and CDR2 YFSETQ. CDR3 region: CASSLGSRNSYNEQFF. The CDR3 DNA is TGCGCCAGCAGCTTGGGATCCAGGAACTCCTACAATGAGCAGTTCTTC.

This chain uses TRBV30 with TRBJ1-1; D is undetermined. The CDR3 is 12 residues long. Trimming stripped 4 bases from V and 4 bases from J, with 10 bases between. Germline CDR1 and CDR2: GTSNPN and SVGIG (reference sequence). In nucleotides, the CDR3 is TGTGCCTGGACCCTGATCGGCACTGAAGCTTTCTTT. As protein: CAWTLIGTEAFF.